This passage covers 23 T cell receptor beta chains from one sample sequenced in a study of T-cell reconstitution after alpha-beta-depleted transplantation in children. The library targeted TCRbeta and was prepared with unique molecular identifiers. TCRdb reprocessed the PCR reads with MiXCR, giving one entry per CDR3 protein. Here the sample spans approximately 800,000 distinct CDR3 sequences, around 17% being singletons. The sequencing used PBMCs, mostly from graft donor cells, collected 360 days after TCRalphabeta/CD19-depleted stem cell transplant. The origin of the receptors is a male patient younger than 18 who had a stem cell transplant for acute lymphoblastic leukemia, so the T cells may come from the graft donor.

This sequence joins TRBV12-3 or TRBV12-4 and TRBJ1-6; D remains ambiguous. The CDR3 loop spans 12 amino acids. V gave up 6 bases and J gave up 8 bases, with 8 bases separating them. CDR3 nucleotides: TGTGCCAGCAGGTCTTCTGATTCACCCCTCCACTTT. Translating it yields CASRSSDSPLHF.

In this sample, this clonotype turned up a few times. V and J are TRBV7-9 and TRBJ1-3; unclear D gene. The germline V gene has CDR1 SEHNR and CDR2 FQNEAQ (reference sequence). The germline V and J ends were trimmed by 3 bases and 0 bases, with 9 bases remaining between them. The CDR3 totals 15 residues. CDR3 nucleotides: TGTGCCAGCAGCTTCGACGGACTCTCTGGAAACACCATATATTTT. This encodes CASSFDGLSGNTIYF.

The chain employs TRBV5-1 and TRBJ2-5; D is uncertain. V dropped 0 bases and J dropped 4 bases, with 10 bases sitting between them. The CDR3 extends over 14 amino acids. Germline CDR1 reads SGHRS; CDR2 reads YFSETQ. The CDR3 DNA sequence: TGCGCCAGCAGCTTGGGGGTAGCATTAGAGACCCAGTACTTC. Encoded protein: CASSLGVALETQYF.

The J gene is TRBJ2-7, the V gene TRBV15, with D unresolved. The V gene lost 1 base and the J gene lost 0 bases, with 7 bases spanning the gap. There are 14 residues in the CDR3. Germline assignment: CDR1 LNHNV and CDR2 YYDKDF (reference sequence). The CDR3 DNA follows: TGTGCCACCAGCAGAGGGTCGTTCTCCTACGAGCAGTACTTC. Translated, it gives CATSRGSFSYEQYF.

This chain connects TRBV11-2 to TRBJ2-2; TRBD1 or TRBD2 may be the D gene (6 bases each). V lost 3 bases to trimming and J lost 0 bases, with 14 bases between them. The CDR3 is 17 amino acids. The germline V gene has CDR1 SGHAT and CDR2 FQNNGV. The CDR3 region is CASSFYRGRTNTGELFF. CDR3 DNA sequence: TGTGCCAGCAGCTTTTACCGGGGGCGAACGAACACCGGGGAGCTGTTTTTT.

V gene TRBV5-1 combines with J gene TRBJ2-2; D is perhaps TRBD2 (5 bases). This CDR3 is 15 amino acids long. Germline CDR1 SGHRS, CDR2 YFSETQ. V lost 0 bases and J 1 base, leaving 7 bases between the germline ends. The CDR3 sequence is CASSLAGMNTGELFF. The CDR3 DNA reads TGCGCCAGCAGCTTGGCCGGGATGAACACCGGGGAGCTGTTTTTT.

This clonotype came up a few times. V gene TRBV29-1 combines with J gene TRBJ1-5, with D possibly TRBD1 on 5 matching bases. The CDR3 sequence is 14 residues long. Trimming removed 4 bases at V and 0 bases at J, with 10 bases between. Germline CDR1 and CDR2: SQVTM and ANQGSEA. CDR3 region: CSVVDSFSNQPQHF. CDR3 bases: TGCAGCGTTGTTGACAGCTTTAGCAATCAGCCCCAGCATTTT.

The chain employs TRBV7-8 and TRBJ2-1; D might be TRBD1 (7 bases). This CDR3 has 15 amino acids. With 5 bases removed from V and 3 bases from J, the gap between germline ends came to 14 bases. Germline V gene sequence: CDR1 SGHVS, CDR2 FQNEAQ. In DNA, the CDR3 is TGTGCCAGCAGCCCCCCCAGGGGGGTCTACAATGAGCAGTTCTTC. This codes for CASSPPRGVYNEQFF.

This clonotype was counted once. The gene calls are TRBV7-9 and TRBJ2-1, with a tentative D call TRBD2 (6 bases). V gave up 0 bases and J gave up 3 bases, with 9 bases separating them. The CDR3 is 15 amino acids. CDR1 is SEHNR, CDR2 FQNEAQ, per germline (reference sequence). The CDR3 reads CASSLAGLNYNEQFF. CDR3 DNA sequence: TGTGCCAGCAGCTTAGCGGGACTGAACTACAATGAGCAGTTCTTC.

This clonotype was counted a few times. The chain has TRBV9 and TRBJ1-3; 8 nucleotides line up with TRBD1. In germline, CDR1 is SGDLS, CDR2 YYNGEE. After removal of 2 bases from V and 4 bases from J, the junction contained 5 bases not matched to a gene. This CDR3 contains 15 residues. CDR3 sequence (DNA): TGTGCCAGCAGCGTGACAGGGGTTTCCGGAAACACCATATATTTT. Residues: CASSVTGVSGNTIYF. The full variable domain, its missing parts supplied by reference TRBV9 and TRBJ1-3, is DSGVTQTPKHLITATGQRVTLRCSPRSGDLSVYWYQQSLDQGLQFLIQYYNGEERAKGNILERFSAQQFPDLHSELNLSSLELGDSALYFCASSVTGVSGNTIYFGEGSWLTVV.

In its sample, this clonotype was seen a few times. The chain couples TRBV5-1 to TRBJ2-2, with D perhaps TRBD1 or TRBD2 (5 bases each). CDR1 is SGHRS, CDR2 YFSETQ, per germline. Trimming cost V 4 bases and J 8 bases, with 12 bases left between them. The CDR3 extends over 13 amino acids. CDR3 sequence: CASSRNGAGELFF. CDR3 nucleotide sequence: TGCGCCAGCAGCAGAAACGGGGCGGGGGAGCTGTTTTTT.

V is TRBV27 and J is TRBJ2-1; no clear D gene. Germline values: CDR1 MNHEY, CDR2 SMNVEV (reference sequence). The CDR3 has 12 amino acids. The V end was cut by 5 bases, the J end by 8 bases, with 10 bases between. The DNA of the CDR3 is TGTGCCAGCAGTAAAGGACGTTATGAGCAGTTCTTC. Translating it yields CASSKGRYEQFF.

The chain couples TRBV5-1 to TRBJ2-1; D could derive from TRBD1 or TRBD2 (5 bases each). Germline V gene lookup returns CDR1 SGHRS and CDR2 YFSETQ. Trimming took off 0 bases at V and 6 bases at J, with 16 bases between the two ends. The CDR3 consists of 16 residues. The CDR3 coding sequence is TGCGCCAGCAGCTTGGGGGGGATGGAGACTGTCAATGAGCAGTTCTTC. As protein: CASSLGGMETVNEQFF. The whole variable domain, remainder taken from reference TRBV5-1 and TRBJ2-1, is KAGVTQTPRYLIKTRGQQVTLSCSPISGHRSVSWYQQTPGQGLQFLFEYFSETQRNKGNFPGRFSGRQFSNSRSEMNVSTLELGDSALYLCASSLGGMETVNEQFFGPGTRLTVL.

This clonotype came up many times. The rearrangement joins TRBV5-1 to TRBJ2-1; a possible D gene is TRBD1 (5 bases). V lost 1 base, J lost 2 bases, and 16 bases lay in between. From germline, CDR1 is SGHRS and CDR2 YFSETQ. The CDR3 is 17 amino acids. Here the CDR3 reads CASSLISDSFPYNEQFF. The CDR3 DNA reads as TGCGCCAGCAGCTTGATCTCCGACAGTTTCCCCTACAATGAGCAGTTCTTC.

About this clonotype: Germline and junction disagree at one end, which may indicate a read error. The V and J genes are TRBV20-1 and TRBJ2-3, with 12 bases fitting TRBD2. This CDR3 is built from 18 residues. The germline V gene encodes CDR1 DFQATT and CDR2 SNEGSKA (reference sequence). This CDR3 reads CCASFASGTSGWTDTQYF. CDR3 nucleotides: TGCTGTGCTAGCTTTGCCTCCGGGACTAGCGGGTGGACAGATACGCAGTATTTT.

The gene calls are TRBV15 and TRBJ2-1; 10 bases agree with TRBD2. V shed 0 bases, J shed 6 bases, and the junction held 2 bases outside the gene matches. Germline V gives CDR1 LNHNV, CDR2 YYDKDF (reference sequence). The CDR3 spans 15 residues. The chain's CDR3 is CATSRDVAGGNEQFF. The CDR3 DNA is TGTGCCACCAGCAGAGACGTAGCGGGGGGCAATGAGCAGTTCTTC.

The rearrangement uses TRBV7-2 and TRBJ2-5; D gene ambiguous. The V gene's germline CDR1 is SGHTA and CDR2 FQGNSA. The CDR3 has 15 amino acids. Trimming removed 5 bases at V and 1 base at J, with 14 bases between. The CDR3 sequence is CASSRHNAIQETQYF. In DNA, the CDR3 is TGTGCCAGCAGCCGACACAACGCCATCCAAGAGACCCAGTACTTC. Based on the CDR3 plus reference TRBV7-2 and TRBJ2-5, the full variable domain is GAGVSQSPSNKVTEKGKDVELRCDPISGHTALYWYRQSLGQGLEFLIYFQGNSAPDKSGLPSDRFSAERTGGSVSTLTIQRTQQEDSAVYLCASSRHNAIQETQYFGPGTRLLVL.

The chain joins TRBV25-1 to TRBJ2-7; 12 bases map to TRBD1. Per the germline V gene, CDR1 is MGHDK and CDR2 is SYGVNS. V shed 5 bases and J 6 bases; nucleotides not matched to a gene: 8. The CDR3 extends over 15 amino acids. The CDR3: CASSSGTGGAAEQYF. For the CDR3, the DNA is TGTGCCAGCAGTTCCGGGACAGGGGGCGCCGCCGAGCAGTACTTC.

The rearrangement links TRBV15 to TRBJ2-7, with D perhaps matching TRBD1 or TRBD2 (5 bases each). The CDR3 sequence is 15 residues long. Per the germline V gene, CDR1 is LNHNV and CDR2 is YYDKDF (reference sequence). The V end was cut by 7 bases, the J end by 0 bases, with 16 bases between. The CDR3 is CATNLHGTPSYEQYF. CDR3 nucleotides: TGTGCCACCAACTTACACGGGACGCCCTCCTACGAGCAGTACTTC.

This clonotype was seen more than once but under ten times. The chain links TRBV4-1 to TRBJ2-5; 8 nucleotides match TRBD1. The CDR3 sequence is 13 residues long. Germline V CDR1 and CDR2: MGHRA, YSYEKL. Unmatched junction bases numbered 7, after V lost 6 bases and J lost 7 bases. In nucleotides, the CDR3 is TGCGCCAGCAGTCTACAGGGGGTCGGGACCCAGTACTTC. This translates into CASSLQGVGTQYF.

This chain joins TRBV24-1 and TRBJ2-3; 10 bases fit TRBD2. Germline trimming cut 3 bases from V and 4 bases from J; bases unmatched to any gene: 12. From germline, CDR1 is KGHDR and CDR2 SFDVKD. This CDR3 is 18 amino acids long. The CDR3 is CATSDRDRAAGGADTQYF. DNA for the CDR3: TGTGCCACCAGTGATCGCGACAGGGCAGCGGGAGGGGCAGATACGCAGTATTTT.

This clonotype was counted ten times or more. V is TRBV20-1 and J is TRBJ2-7, with a possible D match to TRBD2 (6 bases). V shed 0 bases and J shed 2 bases, with 14 bases lying between them. Germline loops: CDR1 DFQATT, CDR2 SNEGSKA (reference sequence). This CDR3 spans 15 amino acids. In DNA, the CDR3 is TGCAGTGCTAGAGATTCCGGAGGGGTTACCTACGAGCAGTACTTC. Its translation is CSARDSGGVTYEQYF.

The CDR3 nucleotides read TGCAGCGTGAACCACAGGGTCCAAGAGACCCAGTACTTC. Protein: CSVNHRVQETQYF. The chain combines TRBV29-1 with TRBJ2-5; TRBD1 is a possible D gene (6 bases). The CDR3 has 13 amino acids. CDR1 and CDR2 (germline): SQVTM, ANQGSEA. Trimming pared 6 bases from V and 1 base from J, leaving 12 bases between. The whole variable domain, remainder taken from reference TRBV29-1 and TRBJ2-5, is SAVISQKPSRDICQRGTSLTIQCQVDSQVTMMFWYRQQPGQSLTLIATANQGSEATYESGFVIDKFPISRPNLTFSTLTVSNMSPEDSSIYLCSVNHRVQETQYFGPGTRLLVL.